This T cell receptor (beta chain) emerged from a study of blood T cell repertoires in COVID-19 (dated by TCRdb to the early 2020s). In terms of the full investigation: Collaborator samples came from the United States, Italy and Spain and covered acute and convalescent phases of COVID-19. The repertoires were made available in a free public database intended to serve as a resource for research on the immune response to SARS-CoV-2. Subjects who had been exposed to COVID-19, were actively infected with it, or had recovered from it provided the deeply sampled blood TCRbeta repertoires that made up the dataset. Sample metadata almost always included a de-identified subject ID, COVID-19 status, age in years and sex. Where available, HLA class I and class II types were obtained from metadata supplied by the sample provider rather than from assay-based typing. Samples came from the ongoing ImmuneRACE study (first 160 participants) plus 1,254 subjects from 6 global collaborators. The prospective study material was composed of cDNA or gDNA derived from T cells, B-cell-depleted T cells, or PBMCs.

On this clone itself: The antigen it binds to is not known. It has no much larger one-base neighbor in the sample; base qualities were not kept.

Each collaborating institution followed its own protocols to collect whole blood in K2EDTA tubes. Collaborator samples were shipped for TCRbeta analysis as frozen whole blood, isolated PBMCs, or DNA extracted from either sample type. The immunoSEQ Assay, a bias-controlled multiplex PCR, was used to amplify TCRbeta CDR3 regions from genomic DNA. Per the source publication's procedure: The number of nucleated cells in each sample was estimated from the amplification of reference gene primers within the assay. To quantify the absolute abundance of each unique TCRbeta CDR3 rearrangement, sequence reads were collapsed and filtered. Productive Simpson clonality was computed per sample as the square root of Simpson's diversity index over productive rearrangements. The immuneACCESS repertoire file appears here via TCRdb, limited to in-frame rearrangements. These files lack a portion of the clones; in checked studies, under half of the deficit traces to unresolved V genes, and the cause of the others is not known. V and J calls and clone size are copied from that table; D and trimming were computed from the DNA. The sample includes more than 85,000 clones, with under 85% observed a single time. Nearly 25% of the sample comes from the top ten.

The CDR3 numbers 14 residues from cysteine through phenylalanine. Only CDR3 DNA is held: 42 bases, read in frame from base 1. CDR1 and CDR2 are drawn from the germline V gene (reference sequence): PRHDT, FYEKMQ. V loses 1 base, J loses 1 base, and the germline ends lie 8 bases apart. The study at large found these results: Clinical and demographic metadata were provided uncurated, with the amount varying by source and participant.

Sequencing used peripheral blood. Rearrangement joined TRBV13 to TRBJ2-7; the D gene remains uncertain. The TCR comes from a human donor in a cohort sampled during active COVID-19. The DNA sequence is as follows: TGTGCCAGCAGCTTAGACCGGAGATCCTACGAGCAGTACTTC. This gives the protein CASSLDRRSYEQYF. With the portions outside the CDR3 filled from the reference TRBV13 and TRBJ2-7 genes, the complete variable region becomes AAGVIQSPRHLIKEKRETATLKCYPIPRHDTVYWYQQGPGQDPQFLISFYEKMQSDKGSIPDRFSAQQFSDYHSELNMSSLELGDSALYFCASSLDRRSYEQYFGPGTRLTVT.